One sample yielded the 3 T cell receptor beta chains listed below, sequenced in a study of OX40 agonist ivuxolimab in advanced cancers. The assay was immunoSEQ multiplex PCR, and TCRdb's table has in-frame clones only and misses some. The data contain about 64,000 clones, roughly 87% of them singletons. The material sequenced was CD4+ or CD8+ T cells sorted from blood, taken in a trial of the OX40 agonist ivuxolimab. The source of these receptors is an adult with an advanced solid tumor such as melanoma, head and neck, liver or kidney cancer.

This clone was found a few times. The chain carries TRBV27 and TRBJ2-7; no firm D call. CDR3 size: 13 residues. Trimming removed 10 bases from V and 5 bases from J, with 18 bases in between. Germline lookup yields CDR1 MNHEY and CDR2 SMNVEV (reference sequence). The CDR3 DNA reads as TGTGCCACCGAACCCCCGGCATGCCACGAGCAGTACTTC. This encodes CATEPPACHEQYF.

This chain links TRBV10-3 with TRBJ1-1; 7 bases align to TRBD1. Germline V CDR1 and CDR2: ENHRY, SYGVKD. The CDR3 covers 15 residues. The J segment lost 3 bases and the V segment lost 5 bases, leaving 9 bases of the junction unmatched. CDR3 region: CAISTLRGRDTEAFF. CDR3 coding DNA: TGTGCCATCAGTACTCTCAGGGGGAGAGACACTGAAGCTTTCTTT.

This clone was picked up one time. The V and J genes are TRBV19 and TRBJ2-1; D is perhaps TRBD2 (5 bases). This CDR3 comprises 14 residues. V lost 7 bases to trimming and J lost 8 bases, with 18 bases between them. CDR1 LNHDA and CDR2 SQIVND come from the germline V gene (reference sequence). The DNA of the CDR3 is TGTGCCAGTACCGGCTTCCCGGGGATGGATGAGCAGTTCTTC. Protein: CASTGFPGMDEQFF.